This paragraph covers one T cell receptor (beta chain) sequence. The CDR3 is made up of 19 amino acids. Germline lookup yields CDR1 SNHLY and CDR2 FYNNEI. V was shortened by 3 bases and J by 4 bases, with 25 bases between the two germline ends. These data come from a study of blood T cell repertoires in COVID-19. The study drew participants aged about 18 to 95 years from 20 to 30 US areas. Donors in Cohort 3 who had recovered were those with two negative PCRs, healthcare professional clearance, or resolution of their symptoms. In the original analysis: From reference gene primer amplification, estimates of nucleated cell counts were derived. Clones were read by immunoSEQ multiplex PCR, and TCRdb kept only the in-frame ones, dropping some. The DNA gave D and trimming, while V, J and clone size come from that table. This sample has about 240,000 clones, with roughly 89% found just once.

Sequenced input: PBMCs or T cells enriched from blood (not recorded which). J is TRBJ1-5 and V is TRBV2; D gene unclear. The TCR comes from a woman in her twenties or thirties who had recovered from COVID-19. CDR3 nucleotides: TGTGCCAGCAGTGATGGCATCGGAGGTAGAAAAACCCAGAATCAGCCCCAGCATTTT. Translated, it gives CASSDGIGGRKTQNQPQHF.